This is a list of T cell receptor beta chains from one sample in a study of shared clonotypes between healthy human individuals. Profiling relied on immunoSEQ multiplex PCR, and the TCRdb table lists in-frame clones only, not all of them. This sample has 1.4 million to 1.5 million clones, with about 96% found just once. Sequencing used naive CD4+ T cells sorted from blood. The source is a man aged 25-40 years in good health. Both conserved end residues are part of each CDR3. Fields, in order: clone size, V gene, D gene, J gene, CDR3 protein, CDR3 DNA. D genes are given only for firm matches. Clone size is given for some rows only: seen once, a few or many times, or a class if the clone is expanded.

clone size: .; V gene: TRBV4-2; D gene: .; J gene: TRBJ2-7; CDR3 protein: CASSQEARDYEQYF; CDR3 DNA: TGTGCCAGCAGCCAAGAAGCCAGGGACTACGAGCAGTACTTC
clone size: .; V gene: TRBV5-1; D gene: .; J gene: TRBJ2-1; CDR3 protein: CASSLAHAEQFF; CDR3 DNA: TGCGCCAGCAGCTTGGCCCATGCTGAGCAGTTCTTC
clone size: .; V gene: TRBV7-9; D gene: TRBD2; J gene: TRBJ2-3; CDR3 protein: CASGSGRGTDTQYF; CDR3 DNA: TGTGCCAGCGGAAGCGGGAGGGGCACAGATACGCAGTATTTT
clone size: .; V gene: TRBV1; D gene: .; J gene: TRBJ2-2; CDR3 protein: CTSSPRTSGNTGELFF; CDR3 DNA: TGCACCAGCAGCCCGAGGACTAGCGGGAATACCGGGGAGCTGTTTTTT
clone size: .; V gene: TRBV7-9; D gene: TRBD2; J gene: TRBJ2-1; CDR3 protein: CASGGTSGTTGSYNEQFF; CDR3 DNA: TGTGCCAGCGGAGGGACTAGCGGGACCACTGGGTCCTACAATGAGCAGTTCTTC
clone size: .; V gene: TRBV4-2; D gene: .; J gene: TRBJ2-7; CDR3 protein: CASSQVSGPTIYEQYF; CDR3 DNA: TGTGCCAGCAGCCAAGTAAGCGGACCTACCATATACGAGCAGTACTTC
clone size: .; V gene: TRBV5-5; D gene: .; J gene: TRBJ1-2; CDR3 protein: CASMRTLAAGYTF; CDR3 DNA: TGTGCCAGCATGAGGACTCTCGCGGCCGGCTACACCTTC
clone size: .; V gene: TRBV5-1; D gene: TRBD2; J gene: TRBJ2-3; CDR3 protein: CASSLDLSGGDWSTDTQYF; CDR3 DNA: TGCGCCAGCAGCTTGGATTTATCGGGAGGGGATTGGAGCACAGATACGCAGTATTTT
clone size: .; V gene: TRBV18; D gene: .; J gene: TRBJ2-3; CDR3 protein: CASSPQLQVSTDTQYF; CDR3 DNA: TGTGCCAGCTCACCACAACTACAGGTTAGCACAGATACGCAGTATTTT
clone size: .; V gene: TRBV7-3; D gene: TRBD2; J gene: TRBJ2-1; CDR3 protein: CASSPQGLAGGYNEQFF; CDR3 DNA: TGTGCCAGCAGCCCCCAGGGTCTAGCGGGAGGATACAATGAGCAGTTCTTC
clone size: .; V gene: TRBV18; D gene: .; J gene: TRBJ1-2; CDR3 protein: CASSHPGVENGYTF; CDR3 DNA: TGTGCCAGCTCACACCCAGGGGTCGAGAATGGCTACACCTTC
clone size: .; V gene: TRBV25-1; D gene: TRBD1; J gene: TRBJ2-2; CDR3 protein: CASSAIQGPTGELFF; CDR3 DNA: TGTGCCAGCAGTGCAATACAGGGGCCCACCGGGGAGCTGTTTTTT
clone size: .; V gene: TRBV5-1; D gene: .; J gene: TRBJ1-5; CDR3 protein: CASSLDGNQPQHF; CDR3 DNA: TGCGCCAGCAGCTTGGATGGGAATCAGCCCCAGCATTTT
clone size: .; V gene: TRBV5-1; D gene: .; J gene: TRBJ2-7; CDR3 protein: CASSLDRAPYEQYF; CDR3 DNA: TGCGCCAGCAGCTTGGACAGGGCCCCCTACGAGCAGTACTTC
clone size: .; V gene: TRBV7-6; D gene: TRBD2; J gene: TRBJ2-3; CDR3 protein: CASSLVKGAGGPLWQYF; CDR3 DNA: TGTGCCAGCAGCTTAGTAAAGGGAGCGGGAGGGCCCCTTTGGCAGTATTTT
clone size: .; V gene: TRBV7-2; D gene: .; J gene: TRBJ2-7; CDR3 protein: CASSTPTVLRMDF; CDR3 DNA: TGTGCCAGCAGCACACCTACCGTTTTGCGGATGGACTTC
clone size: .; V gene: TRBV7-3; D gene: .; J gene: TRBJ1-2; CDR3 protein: CASSFEAGGTF; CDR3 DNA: TGTGCCAGCAGCTTTGAGGCTGGGGGCACCTTC
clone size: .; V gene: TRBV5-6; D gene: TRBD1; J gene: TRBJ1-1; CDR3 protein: CASSSGGGLVNTEAFF; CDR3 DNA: TGTGCCAGCAGCTCAGGGGGCGGATTGGTGAACACTGAAGCTTTCTTT
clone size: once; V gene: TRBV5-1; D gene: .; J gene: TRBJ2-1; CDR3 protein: CASSLGDWEAHNEQFF; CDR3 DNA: TGCGCCAGCAGCCTGGGAGATTGGGAGGCCCACAATGAGCAGTTCTTC
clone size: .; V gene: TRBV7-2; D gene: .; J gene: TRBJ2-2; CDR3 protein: CASSLERRMNTGELFF; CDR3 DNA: TGTGCCAGCAGCTTAGAGCGGCGGATGAACACCGGGGAGCTGTTTTTT
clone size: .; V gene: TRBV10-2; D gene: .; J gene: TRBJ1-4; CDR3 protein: CASSQRIVATNEKLFF; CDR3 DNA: TGCGCCAGCAGTCAGAGAATAGTGGCAACTAATGAAAAACTGTTTTTT
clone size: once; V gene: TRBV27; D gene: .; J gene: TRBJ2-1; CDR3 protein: CASSLTNTGPADSWYNEQFF; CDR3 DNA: TGTGCCAGCAGTTTAACCAACACAGGGCCCGCGGATAGTTGGTACAATGAGCAGTTCTTC
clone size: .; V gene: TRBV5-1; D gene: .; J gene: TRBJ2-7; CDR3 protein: CASSASYEQYF; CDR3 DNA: TGCGCCAGCAGTGCCTCCTACGAGCAGTACTTC
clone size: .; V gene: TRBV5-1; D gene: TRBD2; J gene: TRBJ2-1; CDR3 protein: CASSSGLAGPNEQFF; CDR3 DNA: TGCGCCAGCAGCTCCGGACTAGCGGGGCCAAATGAGCAGTTCTTC
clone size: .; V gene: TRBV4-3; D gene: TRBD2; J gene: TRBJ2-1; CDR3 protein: CASSQDLDPGGYNEQFF; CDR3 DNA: TGCGCCAGCAGCCAAGATTTGGACCCGGGGGGCTACAATGAGCAGTTCTTC
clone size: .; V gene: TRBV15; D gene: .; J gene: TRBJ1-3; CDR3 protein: CATSRDPGVSGNTIYF; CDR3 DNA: TGTGCCACCAGCAGAGATCCCGGAGTCTCTGGAAACACCATATATTTT
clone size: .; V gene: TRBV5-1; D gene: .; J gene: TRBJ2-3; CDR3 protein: CASSLPQNRLFGSRTDTQYF; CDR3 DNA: TGCGCCAGCAGCTTGCCACAAAACCGCCTGTTTGGGAGCCGCACAGATACGCAGTATTTT
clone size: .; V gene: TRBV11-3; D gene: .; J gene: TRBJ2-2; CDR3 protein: CASSLGASYTGELFF; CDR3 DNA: TGTGCCAGCAGCTTAGGGGCGTCTTACACCGGGGAGCTGTTTTTT
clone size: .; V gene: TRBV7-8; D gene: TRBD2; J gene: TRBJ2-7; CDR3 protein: CASSATGTSGVGAYEQYF; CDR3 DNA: TGTGCCAGCAGCGCGACCGGGACTAGCGGGGTTGGGGCCTACGAGCAGTACTTC
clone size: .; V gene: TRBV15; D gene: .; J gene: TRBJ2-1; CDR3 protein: CATSRGGSGNEQFF; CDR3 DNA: TGTGCCACCAGCAGAGGGGGTAGTGGGAATGAGCAGTTCTTC
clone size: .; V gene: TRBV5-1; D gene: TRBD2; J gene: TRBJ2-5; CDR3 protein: CASSLGLAVVAPETQYF; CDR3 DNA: TGCGCCAGCAGCTTGGGACTAGCGGTGGTCGCACCAGAGACCCAGTACTTC
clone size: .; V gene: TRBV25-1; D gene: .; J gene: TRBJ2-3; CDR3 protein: CASSKHRVRGTDTQYF; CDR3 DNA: TGTGCCAGCAGTAAGCACCGGGTGCGGGGCACAGATACGCAGTATTTT
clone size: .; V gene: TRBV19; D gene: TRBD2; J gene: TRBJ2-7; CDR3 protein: CASTPAAGGNYEQYF; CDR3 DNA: TGTGCCAGTACCCCGGCGGCGGGAGGAAACTACGAGCAGTACTTC
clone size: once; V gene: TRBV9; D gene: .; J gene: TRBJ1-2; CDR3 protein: CASSVALRGDYGYTF; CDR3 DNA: TGTGCCAGCAGCGTCGCGTTGAGAGGTGACTATGGCTACACCTTC
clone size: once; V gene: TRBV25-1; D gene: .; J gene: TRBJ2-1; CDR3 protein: CASSAQQGFNEQFF; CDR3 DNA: TGTGCCAGCAGTGCGCAACAGGGATTCAATGAGCAGTTCTTC
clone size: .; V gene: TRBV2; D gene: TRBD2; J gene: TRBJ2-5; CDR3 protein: CASSELAGETQYF; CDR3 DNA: TGTGCCAGCAGTGAACTAGCGGGAGAGACCCAGTACTTC
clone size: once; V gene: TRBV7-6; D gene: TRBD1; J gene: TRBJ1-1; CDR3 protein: CASSLQFRFDLGTGPTEAFF; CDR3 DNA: TGTGCCAGCAGCTTACAATTTAGATTCGACTTAGGGACAGGGCCCACTGAAGCTTTCTTT
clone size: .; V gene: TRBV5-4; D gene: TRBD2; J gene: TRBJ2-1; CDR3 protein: CASSPAGLAGDSEQFF; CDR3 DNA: TGTGCCAGCAGCCCGGCGGGGCTAGCGGGAGATAGCGAGCAGTTCTTC
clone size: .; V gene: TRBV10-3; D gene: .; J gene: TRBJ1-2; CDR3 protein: CAIGTSGMANYGYTF; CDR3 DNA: TGTGCCATCGGGACCTCCGGGATGGCTAACTATGGCTACACCTTC
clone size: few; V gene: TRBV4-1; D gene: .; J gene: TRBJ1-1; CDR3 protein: CASSQESRVNTEAFF; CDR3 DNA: TGCGCCAGCAGCCAAGAATCGAGGGTGAACACTGAAGCTTTCTTT
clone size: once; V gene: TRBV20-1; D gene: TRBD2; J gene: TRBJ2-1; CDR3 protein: CSALREGEVF; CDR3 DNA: TGCAGTGCTCTTCGGGAGGGCGAGGTCTTC
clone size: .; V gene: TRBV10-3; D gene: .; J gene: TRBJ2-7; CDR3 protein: CASNTGLGSYEQYF; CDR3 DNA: TGTGCCAGTAATACAGGGCTCGGTAGCTACGAGCAGTACTTC
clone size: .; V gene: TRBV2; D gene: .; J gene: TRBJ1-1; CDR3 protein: CASRATENTEAFF; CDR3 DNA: TGTGCCAGCAGAGCTACAGAGAACACTGAAGCTTTCTTT
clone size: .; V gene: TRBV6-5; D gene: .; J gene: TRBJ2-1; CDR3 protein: CASSYSLPAYNEQFF; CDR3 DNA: TGTGCCAGCAGTTATTCCCTGCCGGCCTACAATGAGCAGTTCTTC
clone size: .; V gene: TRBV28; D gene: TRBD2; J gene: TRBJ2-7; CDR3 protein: CASSSPAGAKYEQYF; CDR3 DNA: TGTGCCAGCAGTTCCCCAGCGGGAGCTAAGTACGAGCAGTACTTC
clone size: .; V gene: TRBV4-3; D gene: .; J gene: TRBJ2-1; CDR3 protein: CASSQDLGGFSDEQFF; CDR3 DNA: TGCGCCAGCAGCCAAGATCTGGGGGGTTTTTCAGATGAGCAGTTCTTC
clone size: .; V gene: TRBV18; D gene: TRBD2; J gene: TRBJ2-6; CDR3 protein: CASSPLSIAGGPTGANVLTF; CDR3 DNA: TGTGCCAGCTCACCACTATCAATAGCGGGAGGGCCTACTGGGGCCAACGTCCTGACTTTC
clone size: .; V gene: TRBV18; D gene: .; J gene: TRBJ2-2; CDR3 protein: CASSPLEQPNTGELFF; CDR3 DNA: TGTGCCAGCTCACCATTAGAACAGCCGAACACCGGGGAGCTGTTTTTT
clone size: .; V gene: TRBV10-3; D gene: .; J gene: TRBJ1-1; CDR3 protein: CAISARGPPEAFF; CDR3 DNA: TGTGCCATCAGTGCCAGGGGACCCCCTGAAGCTTTCTTT
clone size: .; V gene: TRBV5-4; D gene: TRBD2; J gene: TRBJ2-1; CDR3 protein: CASSSGTSGGAYNEQFF; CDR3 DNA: TGTGCCAGCAGCTCCGGGACTAGCGGGGGAGCCTACAATGAGCAGTTCTTC
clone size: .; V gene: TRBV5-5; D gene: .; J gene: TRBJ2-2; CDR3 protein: CASSLLTGELFF; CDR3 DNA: TGTGCCAGCAGCTTGCTAACCGGGGAGCTGTTTTTT
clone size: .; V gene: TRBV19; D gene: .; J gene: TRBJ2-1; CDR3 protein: CASSIVPSVFGGTGEQFF; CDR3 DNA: TGTGCCAGTAGTATAGTCCCTAGCGTCTTTGGGGGCACTGGTGAGCAGTTCTTC
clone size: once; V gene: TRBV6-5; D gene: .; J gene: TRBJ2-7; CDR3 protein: CASSYKPGGFHEQYF; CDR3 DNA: TGTGCCAGCAGTTATAAACCTGGGGGCTTCCACGAGCAGTACTTC
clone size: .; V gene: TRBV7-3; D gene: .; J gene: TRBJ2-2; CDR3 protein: CASSLIFPGELFF; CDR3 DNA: TGTGCCAGCAGCTTAATTTTCCCCGGGGAGCTGTTTTTT
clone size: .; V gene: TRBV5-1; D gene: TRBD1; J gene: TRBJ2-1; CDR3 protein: CASSFDRGWDEQFF; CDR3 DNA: TGCGCCAGCAGCTTCGACAGGGGGTGGGATGAGCAGTTCTTC
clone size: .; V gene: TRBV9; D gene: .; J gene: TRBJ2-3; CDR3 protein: CASSVHGTSIRTDTQYF; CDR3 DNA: TGTGCCAGCAGCGTCCACGGGACTTCTATCAGGACAGATACGCAGTATTTT
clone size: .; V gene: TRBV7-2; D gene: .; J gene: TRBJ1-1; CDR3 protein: CASSPWGRVAFF; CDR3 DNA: TGTGCCAGCAGCCCCTGGGGCAGAGTTGCTTTCTTT